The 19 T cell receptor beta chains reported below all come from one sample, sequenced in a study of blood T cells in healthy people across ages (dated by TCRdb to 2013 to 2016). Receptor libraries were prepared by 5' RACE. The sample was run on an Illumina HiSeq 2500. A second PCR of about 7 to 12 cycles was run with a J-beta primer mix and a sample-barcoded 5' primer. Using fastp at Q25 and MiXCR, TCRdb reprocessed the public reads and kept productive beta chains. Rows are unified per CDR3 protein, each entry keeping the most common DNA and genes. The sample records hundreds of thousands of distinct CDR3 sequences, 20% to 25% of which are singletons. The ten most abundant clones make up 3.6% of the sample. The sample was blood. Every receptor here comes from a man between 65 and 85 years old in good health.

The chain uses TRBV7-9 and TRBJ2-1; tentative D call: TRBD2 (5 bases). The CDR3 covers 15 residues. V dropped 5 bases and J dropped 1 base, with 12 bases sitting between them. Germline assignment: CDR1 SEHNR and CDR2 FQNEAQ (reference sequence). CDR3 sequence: CASSPPGWSYNEQFF. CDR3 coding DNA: TGTGCCAGCAGCCCGCCGGGGTGGTCCTACAATGAGCAGTTCTTC.

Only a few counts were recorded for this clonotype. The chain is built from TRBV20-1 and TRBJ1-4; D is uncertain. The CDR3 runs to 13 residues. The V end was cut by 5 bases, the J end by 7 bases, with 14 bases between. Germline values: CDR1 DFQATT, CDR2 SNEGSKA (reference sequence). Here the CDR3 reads CSAQHPSSEKLFF. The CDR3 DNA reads TGCAGTGCTCAACACCCTAGTAGTGAAAAACTGTTTTTT.

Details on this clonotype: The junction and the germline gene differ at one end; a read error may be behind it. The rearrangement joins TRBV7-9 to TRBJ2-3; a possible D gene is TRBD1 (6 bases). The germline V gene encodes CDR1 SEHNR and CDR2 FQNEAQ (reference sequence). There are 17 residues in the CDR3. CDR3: CANSPPSGQFFTDTQYF. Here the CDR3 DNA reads TGTGCCAACAGCCCCCCGAGCGGACAGTTCTTCACAGATACGCAGTATTTT.

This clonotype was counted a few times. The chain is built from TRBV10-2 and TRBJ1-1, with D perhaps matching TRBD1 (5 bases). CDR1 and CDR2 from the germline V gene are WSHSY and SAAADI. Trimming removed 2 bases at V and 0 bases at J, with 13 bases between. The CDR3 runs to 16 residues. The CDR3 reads CASSEGRQGMNTEAFF. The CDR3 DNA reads TGCGCCAGCAGTGAGGGGCGGCAGGGCATGAACACTGAAGCTTTCTTT.

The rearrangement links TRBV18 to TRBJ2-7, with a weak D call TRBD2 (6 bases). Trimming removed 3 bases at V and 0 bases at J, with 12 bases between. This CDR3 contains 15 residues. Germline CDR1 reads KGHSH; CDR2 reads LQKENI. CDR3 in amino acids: CASSPPGTYSYEQYF. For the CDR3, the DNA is TGTGCCAGCTCACCGCCCGGGACTTACTCCTACGAGCAGTACTTC.

The CDR3 DNA reads as TGTGCCAGCAGTCTAGTGACAGGGTCGGCCAACGTCCTGACTTTC. Protein sequence: CASSLVTGSANVLTF. The chain is built from TRBV12-3 or TRBV12-4 and TRBJ2-6, with 7 positions matching TRBD1. V shed 5 bases and J 6 bases; nucleotides not matched to a gene: 7. CDR3 length: 15 residues.

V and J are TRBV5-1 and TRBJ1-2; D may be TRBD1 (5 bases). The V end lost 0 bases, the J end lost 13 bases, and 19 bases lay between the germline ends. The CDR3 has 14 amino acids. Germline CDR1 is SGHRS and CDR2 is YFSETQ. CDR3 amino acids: CASSLAQGGTPRTF. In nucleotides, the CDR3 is TGCGCCAGCAGCTTGGCGCAGGGAGGAACCCCTCGCACCTTC. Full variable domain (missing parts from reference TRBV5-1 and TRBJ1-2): KAGVTQTPRYLIKTRGQQVTLSCSPISGHRSVSWYQQTPGQGLQFLFEYFSETQRNKGNFPGRFSGRQFSNSRSEMNVSTLELGDSALYLCASSLAQGGTPRTFGSGTRLTVV.

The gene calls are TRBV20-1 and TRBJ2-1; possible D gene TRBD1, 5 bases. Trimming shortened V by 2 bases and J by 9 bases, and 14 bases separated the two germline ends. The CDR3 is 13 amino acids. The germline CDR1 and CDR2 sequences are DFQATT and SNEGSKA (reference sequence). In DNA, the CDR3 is TGCAGTGCTAGACCCCCTACAGGCCCTGAGCAGTTCTTC. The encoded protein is CSARPPTGPEQFF.

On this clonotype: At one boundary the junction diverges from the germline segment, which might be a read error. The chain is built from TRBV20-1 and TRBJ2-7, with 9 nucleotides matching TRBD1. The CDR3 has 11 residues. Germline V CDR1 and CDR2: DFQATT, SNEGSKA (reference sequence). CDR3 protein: CSGTGVHELFF. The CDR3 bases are TGCAGTGGGACAGGGGTCCATGAGCTGTTCTTC.

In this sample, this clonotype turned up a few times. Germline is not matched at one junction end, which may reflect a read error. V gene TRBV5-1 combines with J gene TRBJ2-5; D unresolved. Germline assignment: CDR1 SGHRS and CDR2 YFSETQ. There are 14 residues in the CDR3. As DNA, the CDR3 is TGCGCCAGCAGCGCCGGGTCCGCAAGAGAGGCCCAGTACTTC. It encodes CASSAGSAREAQYF.

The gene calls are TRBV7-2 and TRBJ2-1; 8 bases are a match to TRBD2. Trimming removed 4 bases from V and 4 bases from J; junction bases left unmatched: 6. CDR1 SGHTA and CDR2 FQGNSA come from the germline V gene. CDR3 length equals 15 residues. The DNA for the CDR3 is TGTGCCAGCAGCTGGACTAGCTCTGGATACAATGAGCAGTTCTTC. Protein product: CASSWTSSGYNEQFF.

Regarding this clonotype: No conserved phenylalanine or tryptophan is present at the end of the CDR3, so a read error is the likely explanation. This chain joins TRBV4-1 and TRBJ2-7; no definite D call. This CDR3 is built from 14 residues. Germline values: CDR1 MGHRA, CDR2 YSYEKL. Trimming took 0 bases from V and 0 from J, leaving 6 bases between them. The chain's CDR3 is CASSQETHSYEQYL. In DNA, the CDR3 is TGCGCCAGCAGCCAAGAGACTCACTCCTACGAGCAGTACCTC.

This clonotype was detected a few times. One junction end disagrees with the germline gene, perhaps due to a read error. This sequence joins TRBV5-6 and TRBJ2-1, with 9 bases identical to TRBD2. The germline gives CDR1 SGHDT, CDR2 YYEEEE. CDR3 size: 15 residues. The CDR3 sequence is CANSWGLAGLNEQFF. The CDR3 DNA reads TGTGCCAACAGCTGGGGGCTAGCGGGACTCAATGAGCAGTTCTTC.

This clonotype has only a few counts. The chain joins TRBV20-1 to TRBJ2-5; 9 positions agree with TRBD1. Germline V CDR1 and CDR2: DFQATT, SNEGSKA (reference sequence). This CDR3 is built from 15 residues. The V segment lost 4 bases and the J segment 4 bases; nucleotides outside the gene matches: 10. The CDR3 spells CSAKRGQGRRETQYF. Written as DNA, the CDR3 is TGCAGTGCTAAAAGGGGACAGGGAAGGAGAGAGACCCAGTACTTC.

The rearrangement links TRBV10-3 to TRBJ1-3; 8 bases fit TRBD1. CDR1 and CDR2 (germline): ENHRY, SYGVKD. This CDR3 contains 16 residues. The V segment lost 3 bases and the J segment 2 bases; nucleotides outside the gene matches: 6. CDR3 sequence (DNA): TGTGCCATCAGTGAAACATCGACAGGGGCTGGAAACACCATATATTTT. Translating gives CAISETSTGAGNTIYF.

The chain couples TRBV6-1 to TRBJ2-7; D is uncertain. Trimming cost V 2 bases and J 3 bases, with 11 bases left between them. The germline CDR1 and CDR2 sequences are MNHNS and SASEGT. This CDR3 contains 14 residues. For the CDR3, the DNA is TGTGCCAGCAGTGAATCCGTCGACATCTACGAGCAGTACTTC. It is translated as CASSESVDIYEQYF.

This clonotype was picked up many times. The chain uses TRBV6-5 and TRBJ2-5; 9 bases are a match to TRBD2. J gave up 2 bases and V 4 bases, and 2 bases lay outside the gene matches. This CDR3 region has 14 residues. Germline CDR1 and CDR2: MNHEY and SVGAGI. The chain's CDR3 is CASSLSGRQETQYF. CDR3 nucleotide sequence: TGTGCCAGCAGTTTGAGCGGGAGGCAAGAGACCCAGTACTTC.

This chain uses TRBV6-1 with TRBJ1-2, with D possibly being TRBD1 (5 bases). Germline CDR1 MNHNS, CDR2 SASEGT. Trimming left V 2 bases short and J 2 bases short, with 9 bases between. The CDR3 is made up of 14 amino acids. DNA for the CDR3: TGTGCCAGCAGTGAACAGGCAGGGAACTATGGCTACACCTTC. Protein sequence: CASSEQAGNYGYTF.

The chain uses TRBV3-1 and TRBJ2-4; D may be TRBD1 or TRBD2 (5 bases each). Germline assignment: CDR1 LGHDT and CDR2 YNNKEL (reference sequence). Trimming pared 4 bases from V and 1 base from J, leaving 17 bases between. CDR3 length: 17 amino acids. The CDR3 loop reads CASSLLPGAQAKNIQYF. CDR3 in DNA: TGTGCCAGCAGCCTACTTCCCGGGGCACAGGCCAAAAACATTCAGTACTTC.